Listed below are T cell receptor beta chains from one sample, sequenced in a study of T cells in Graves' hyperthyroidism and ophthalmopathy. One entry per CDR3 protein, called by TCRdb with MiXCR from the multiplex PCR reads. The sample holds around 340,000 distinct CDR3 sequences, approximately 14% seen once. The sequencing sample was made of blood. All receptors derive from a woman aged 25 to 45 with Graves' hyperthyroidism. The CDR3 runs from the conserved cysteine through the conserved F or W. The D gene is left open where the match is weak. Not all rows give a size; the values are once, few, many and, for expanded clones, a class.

cdr3_aa: CSVEERGLKQYF
cdr3_nt: TGCAGCGTTGAAGAGAGAGGTCTGAAGCAGTACTTC
v_call: TRBV29-1
clone_size: few
d_call: NA
j_call: TRBJ2-7

cdr3_aa: CASSHPGLNSPLHF
cdr3_nt: TGTGCCAGCAGTCATCCAGGCCTTAATTCACCCCTCCACTTT
v_call: TRBV25-1
clone_size: few
d_call: NA
j_call: TRBJ1-6

cdr3_aa: CASAHNEQFF
cdr3_nt: TGTGCCAGCGCCCACAATGAGCAGTTCTTC
v_call: TRBV6-1
clone_size: few
d_call: NA
j_call: TRBJ2-1

cdr3_aa: CSASSGQARSYEQYF
cdr3_nt: TGCAGTGCTAGCTCGGGACAGGCGCGAAGTTACGAGCAGTACTTC
v_call: TRBV20-1
clone_size: few
d_call: TRBD1
j_call: TRBJ2-7

cdr3_aa: CAWMGTGPGELFF
cdr3_nt: TGTGCCTGGATGGGGACAGGGCCCGGGGAGCTGTTTTTT
v_call: TRBV30
clone_size: many
d_call: TRBD1
j_call: TRBJ2-2

cdr3_aa: CASSLTGSPLHF
cdr3_nt: TGTGCCAGCAGTTTGACAGGTTCACCCCTCCACTTT
v_call: TRBV28
clone_size: many
d_call: NA
j_call: TRBJ1-6

cdr3_aa: CASSHIQVSHEQYF
cdr3_nt: TGTGCCAGCAGCCACATCCAGGTTTCCCACGAGCAGTACTTC
v_call: TRBV4-2
clone_size: NA
d_call: NA
j_call: TRBJ2-7

cdr3_aa: CASSKQGRGETQYF
cdr3_nt: TGTGCCAGCAGCAAACAGGGTCGGGGGGAGACCCAGTACTTC
v_call: TRBV11-2
clone_size: few
d_call: NA
j_call: TRBJ2-5

cdr3_aa: CASRIRGSETQYF
cdr3_nt: TGTGCCAGCAGGATTCGGGGGTCTGAGACCCAGTACTTC
v_call: TRBV3-1
clone_size: few
d_call: NA
j_call: TRBJ2-5

cdr3_aa: CASMGGTSYNEQFF
cdr3_nt: TGTGCCAGCATGGGCGGAACCTCCTACAATGAGCAGTTCTTC
v_call: TRBV6-2/TRBV6-3
clone_size: many
d_call: NA
j_call: TRBJ2-1

cdr3_aa: CSARLRVDYEQYF
cdr3_nt: TGCAGTGCTAGACTCAGAGTGGACTACGAGCAGTACTTC
v_call: TRBV20-1
clone_size: many
d_call: NA
j_call: TRBJ2-7

cdr3_aa: CASGRIQGLIYGYTF
cdr3_nt: TGTGCCAGCGGACGAATACAGGGGTTAATCTATGGCTACACCTTC
v_call: TRBV28
clone_size: many
d_call: TRBD1
j_call: TRBJ1-2

cdr3_aa: CASSATSGVFRETQYF
cdr3_nt: TGTGCCAGCAGCGCAACTAGCGGGGTCTTCCGGGAGACCCAGTACTTC
v_call: TRBV9
clone_size: many
d_call: TRBD2
j_call: TRBJ2-5

cdr3_aa: CAWTKGGAGYGYTF
cdr3_nt: TGTGCCTGGACAAAAGGGGGCGCAGGGTATGGCTACACCTTC
v_call: TRBV30
clone_size: many
d_call: TRBD1
j_call: TRBJ1-2

cdr3_aa: CASSVVGTDLGYTF
cdr3_nt: TGTGCCAGCAGCGTAGTTGGGACAGATTTGGGCTACACCTTC
v_call: TRBV9
clone_size: NA
d_call: TRBD1
j_call: TRBJ1-2

cdr3_aa: CSARDENQPQHF
cdr3_nt: TGCAGTGCTAGAGATGAAAATCAGCCCCAGCATTTT
v_call: TRBV20-1
clone_size: few
d_call: NA
j_call: TRBJ1-5

cdr3_aa: CAISESGVEGYTF
cdr3_nt: TGTGCCATCAGTGAGTCGGGAGTAGAGGGCTACACCTTC
v_call: TRBV10-3
clone_size: few
d_call: NA
j_call: TRBJ1-2

cdr3_aa: CASSDLFVAPYEQYF
cdr3_nt: TGTGCCAGCAGTGACCTTTTTGTAGCGCCCTACGAGCAGTACTTC
v_call: TRBV28
clone_size: many
d_call: NA
j_call: TRBJ2-7

cdr3_aa: CASSQQGRVYGYTF
cdr3_nt: TGTGCCAGCAGTCAACAGGGGAGGGTCTATGGCTACACCTTC
v_call: TRBV27
clone_size: many
d_call: TRBD1
j_call: TRBJ1-2

cdr3_aa: CASIPGQNTEAFF
cdr3_nt: TGTGCCAGCATCCCTGGCCAGAACACTGAAGCTTTCTTT
v_call: TRBV28
clone_size: many
d_call: NA
j_call: TRBJ1-1

cdr3_aa: CATSDDTNSYNEQFF
cdr3_nt: TGTGCCACCAGTGATGACACGAACTCCTACAATGAGCAGTTCTTC
v_call: TRBV24-1
clone_size: many
d_call: NA
j_call: TRBJ2-1

cdr3_aa: CASSPYGAGVEQYF
cdr3_nt: TGTGCCAGCAGCCCATACGGTGCAGGCGTCGAGCAGTACTTC
v_call: TRBV28
clone_size: many
d_call: NA
j_call: TRBJ2-7

cdr3_aa: CATSRDGGGDYNEQFF
cdr3_nt: TGTGCCACCAGCAGAGATGGGGGCGGAGACTACAATGAGCAGTTCTTC
v_call: TRBV15
clone_size: few
d_call: NA
j_call: TRBJ2-1

cdr3_aa: CASSRPGGQGNEQFF
cdr3_nt: TGTGCCAGCAGTCGTCCGGGAGGGCAGGGCAATGAGCAGTTCTTC
v_call: TRBV9
clone_size: many
d_call: TRBD2
j_call: TRBJ2-1

cdr3_aa: CASRRDSAGNTIYF
cdr3_nt: TGTGCCAGCAGACGGGACAGCGCAGGAAACACCATATATTTT
v_call: TRBV19
clone_size: few
d_call: TRBD1
j_call: TRBJ1-3

cdr3_aa: CASRSTGGHQPQHF
cdr3_nt: TGTGCCAGCAGGTCGACAGGGGGCCATCAGCCCCAGCATTTT
v_call: TRBV28
clone_size: many
d_call: TRBD1
j_call: TRBJ1-5

cdr3_aa: CASSPGTSGPYEQYF
cdr3_nt: TGTGCCAGCAGCCCTGGGACTAGCGGGCCCTACGAGCAGTACTTC
v_call: TRBV12-3/TRBV12-4
clone_size: many
d_call: TRBD2
j_call: TRBJ2-7

cdr3_aa: CASSQRFSGSGNTIYF
cdr3_nt: TGTGCCAGCAGCCAAAGGTTTTCGGGTTCTGGAAACACCATATATTTT
v_call: TRBV3-1
clone_size: few
d_call: NA
j_call: TRBJ1-3

cdr3_aa: CASSPMPRGEQYF
cdr3_nt: TGTGCCAGCAGCCCCATGCCCCGGGGCGAGCAGTACTTC
v_call: TRBV6-1
clone_size: many
d_call: NA
j_call: TRBJ2-7

cdr3_aa: CASGLVRGGLHIGGYTF
cdr3_nt: TGTGCTAGTGGTTTGGTCCGGGGGGGACTACATATCGGTGGCTACACCTTC
v_call: TRBV12-5
clone_size: many
d_call: NA
j_call: TRBJ1-2

cdr3_aa: CSARGTGSYQETQYF
cdr3_nt: TGCAGTGCTAGAGGGACAGGGTCGTACCAAGAGACCCAGTACTTC
v_call: TRBV20-1
clone_size: NA
d_call: TRBD1
j_call: TRBJ2-5

cdr3_aa: CAWRGRDRNTDTQYF
cdr3_nt: TGTGCCTGGAGGGGCCGGGACAGAAACACAGATACGCAGTATTTT
v_call: TRBV30
clone_size: once
d_call: TRBD1
j_call: TRBJ2-3

cdr3_aa: CSARRFSSSMATAGYTF
cdr3_nt: TGCAGTGCTAGAAGGTTTTCGAGTTCGATGGCGACGGCTGGCTACACCTTC
v_call: TRBV20-1
clone_size: few
d_call: NA
j_call: TRBJ1-2

cdr3_aa: CSAKRSGYGANVLTF
cdr3_nt: TGCAGCGCTAAGAGGTCAGGGTACGGGGCCAACGTCCTGACTTTC
v_call: TRBV20-1
clone_size: few
d_call: NA
j_call: TRBJ2-6

cdr3_aa: CASSYLGQPQHF
cdr3_nt: TGTGCCAGCAGTTATTTAGGACAGCCCCAGCATTTT
v_call: TRBV6-2/TRBV6-3
clone_size: NA
d_call: NA
j_call: TRBJ1-5

cdr3_aa: CASSQVGAPRETQYF
cdr3_nt: TGCGCCAGCAGCCAAGTTGGGGCCCCGCGGGAGACCCAGTACTTC
v_call: TRBV4-3
clone_size: few
d_call: NA
j_call: TRBJ2-5

cdr3_aa: CATSDRTGGNQPQHF
cdr3_nt: TGTGCCACCAGTGATAGGACAGGGGGCAATCAGCCCCAGCATTTT
v_call: TRBV24-1
clone_size: many
d_call: TRBD1
j_call: TRBJ1-5

cdr3_aa: CASSSGLSAEQYF
cdr3_nt: TGTGCCAGCAGCTCCGGGCTGTCGGCCGAGCAGTACTTC
v_call: TRBV11-2
clone_size: many
d_call: NA
j_call: TRBJ2-7

cdr3_aa: CASRKGTSSSYEQYF
cdr3_nt: TGCGCCAGCAGGAAGGGGACTAGCTCCTCCTACGAGCAGTACTTC
v_call: TRBV10-2
clone_size: many
d_call: TRBD2
j_call: TRBJ2-7

cdr3_aa: CSVGLAGSYEQYF
cdr3_nt: TGCAGCGTTGGACTAGCGGGCTCCTACGAGCAGTACTTC
v_call: TRBV29-1
clone_size: many
d_call: TRBD2
j_call: TRBJ2-7

cdr3_aa: CSASYRLQDSYSNQPQHF
cdr3_nt: TGCAGTGCTAGTTATCGCCTCCAGGACAGTTATAGCAATCAGCCCCAGCATTTT
v_call: TRBV20-1
clone_size: few
d_call: NA
j_call: TRBJ1-5

cdr3_aa: CASSQVIGGYTF
cdr3_nt: TGTGCCAGCAGCCAAGTTATCGGTGGCTACACCTTC
v_call: TRBV14
clone_size: many
d_call: NA
j_call: TRBJ1-2

cdr3_aa: CASSAPGQGSEAFF
cdr3_nt: TGCGCCAGCAGCGCCCCGGGACAGGGAAGTGAAGCTTTCTTT
v_call: TRBV5-1
clone_size: NA
d_call: TRBD1
j_call: TRBJ1-1

cdr3_aa: CASSSQNLKGEQYF
cdr3_nt: TGTGCCAGCTCATCGCAGAACCTGAAGGGAGAGCAGTACTTC
v_call: TRBV18
clone_size: many
d_call: NA
j_call: TRBJ2-7

cdr3_aa: CASSVGRYRAYGYTF
cdr3_nt: TGTGCCAGCAGCGTAGGTCGTTACAGGGCCTATGGCTACACCTTC
v_call: TRBV9
clone_size: few
d_call: NA
j_call: TRBJ1-2

cdr3_aa: CASSESQGAAEAFF
cdr3_nt: TGTGCCAGCAGTGAATCCCAGGGGGCGGCTGAAGCTTTCTTT
v_call: TRBV2
clone_size: NA
d_call: TRBD1
j_call: TRBJ1-1

cdr3_aa: CASGVGNYGYTF
cdr3_nt: TGTGCCAGCGGGGTCGGGAACTATGGCTACACCTTC
v_call: TRBV12-3/TRBV12-4
clone_size: few
d_call: NA
j_call: TRBJ1-2

cdr3_aa: CSAGGDRDPTNEKLFF
cdr3_nt: TGCAGTGCAGGGGGCGACAGGGACCCAACTAATGAAAAACTGTTTTTT
v_call: TRBV20-1
clone_size: NA
d_call: TRBD1
j_call: TRBJ1-4

cdr3_aa: CASSPEGARIYEQYF
cdr3_nt: TGTGCCAGCTCACCAGAGGGGGCCCGCATCTACGAGCAGTACTTC
v_call: TRBV18
clone_size: NA
d_call: TRBD1
j_call: TRBJ2-7

cdr3_aa: CASTTSGRANEQFF
cdr3_nt: TGTGCCAGCACGACTAGCGGGAGGGCCAATGAGCAGTTCTTC
v_call: TRBV3-1
clone_size: few
d_call: TRBD2
j_call: TRBJ2-1

cdr3_aa: CASSGVQNTEAFF
cdr3_nt: TGTGCCAGCAGTGGTGTCCAGAACACTGAAGCTTTCTTT
v_call: TRBV2
clone_size: many
d_call: NA
j_call: TRBJ1-1

cdr3_aa: CASSWASRAGVVTGELFF
cdr3_nt: TGTGCCAGCAGTTGGGCCTCACGGGCGGGAGTCGTCACCGGGGAGCTGTTTTTT
v_call: TRBV28
clone_size: few
d_call: TRBD2
j_call: TRBJ2-2

cdr3_aa: CASSYWTGQNTIYF
cdr3_nt: TGTGCCAGCAGCTACTGGACAGGCCAAAACACCATATATTTT
v_call: TRBV7-2
clone_size: few
d_call: TRBD1
j_call: TRBJ1-3

cdr3_aa: CASSYRVLSSPPHF
cdr3_nt: TGTGCCAGCAGTTACCGGGTGCTTAGTTCACCCCCCCACTTT
v_call: TRBV6-9
clone_size: NA
d_call: NA
j_call: TRBJ1-6

cdr3_aa: CASSYPDEGPTDTQYF
cdr3_nt: TGTGCCAGCAGTTACCCCGATGAGGGACCGACAGATACGCAGTATTTT
v_call: TRBV6-6
clone_size: many
d_call: NA
j_call: TRBJ2-3